The table lists the clone carrying this T cell receptor beta chain with many counts. Its antigen is unidentified. The data derive from a study of Graves' ophthalmopathy and Graves' hyperthyroidism. Turning to the study itself: Pretreatment peripheral blood was obtained at initial diagnosis.

Investigators amplified TCR beta CDR3 regions from RNA transcripts. HTBI primers served in a first-round RT-PCR, which a second-round multiplex PCR followed. TCRdb ran MiXCR on the multiplex PCR reads and lists one entry per CDR3 protein. Counted here are 650,000 to 900,000 distinct CDR3 sequences, 40% occurring once; the ten biggest clones make up about 40%. Whole-study findings and limits: Discrimination between ophthalmopathy and stable hyperthyroidism by a 13-signature model showed about 86% sensitivity and almost 83% specificity. Blood also contained most of the expanded thyroid clonotypes above 0.001 frequency.

The CDR3 sequence is 13 residues long. Trimming shortened V by 1 base and J by 5 bases, and 8 bases separated the two germline ends. Germline V gene lookup returns CDR1 SGHDN and CDR2 FVKESK. The receptor's source is an adult man with Graves' ophthalmopathy. The specimen sequenced was peripheral blood. The gene calls are TRBV14 and TRBJ1-1; D uncertain. CDR3 sequence: CASSQVRGTEAFF. The CDR3 DNA sequence: TGTGCCAGCAGCCAAGTCCGAGGGACTGAAGCTTTCTTT.